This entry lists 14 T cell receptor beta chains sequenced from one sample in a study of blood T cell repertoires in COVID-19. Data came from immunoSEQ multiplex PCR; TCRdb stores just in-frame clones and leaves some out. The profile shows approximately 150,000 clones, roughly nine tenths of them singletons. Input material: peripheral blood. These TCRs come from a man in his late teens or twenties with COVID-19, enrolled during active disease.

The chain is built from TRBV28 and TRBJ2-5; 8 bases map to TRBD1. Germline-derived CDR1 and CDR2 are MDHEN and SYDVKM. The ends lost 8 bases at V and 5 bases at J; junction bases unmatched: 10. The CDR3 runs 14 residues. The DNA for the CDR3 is TGTGCCAGCTCAACCCAGGGGGCAAGGGAGACCCAGTACTTC. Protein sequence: CASSTQGARETQYF. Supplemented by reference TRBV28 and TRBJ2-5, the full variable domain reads DVKVTQSSRYLVKRTGEKVFLECVQDMDHENMFWYRQDPGLGLRLIYFSYDVKMKEKGDIPEGYSVSREKKERFSLILESASTNQTSMYLCASSTQGARETQYFGPGTRLLVL.

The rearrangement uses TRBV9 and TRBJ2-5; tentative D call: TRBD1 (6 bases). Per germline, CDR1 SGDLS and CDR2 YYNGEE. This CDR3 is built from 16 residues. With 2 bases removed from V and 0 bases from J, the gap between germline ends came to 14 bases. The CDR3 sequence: CASSVRDNPYQETQYF. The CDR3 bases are TGTGCCAGCAGCGTGAGGGACAACCCCTACCAAGAGACCCAGTACTTC.

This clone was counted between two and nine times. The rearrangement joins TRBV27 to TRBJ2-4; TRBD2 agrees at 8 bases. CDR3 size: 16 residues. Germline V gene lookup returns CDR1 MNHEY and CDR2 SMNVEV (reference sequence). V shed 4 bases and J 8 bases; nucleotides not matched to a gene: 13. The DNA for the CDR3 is TGTGCCAGCAGTTCGAGGCTAGCGGGCATAGCTGACATTCAGTACTTC. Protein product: CASSSRLAGIADIQYF.

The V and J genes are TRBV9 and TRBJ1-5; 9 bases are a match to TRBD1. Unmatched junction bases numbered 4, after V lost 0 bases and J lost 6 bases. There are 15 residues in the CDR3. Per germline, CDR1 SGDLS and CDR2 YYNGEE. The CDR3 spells CASSVGWGQGQPQHF. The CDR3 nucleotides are TGTGCCAGCAGCGTAGGGTGGGGACAGGGTCAGCCCCAGCATTTT.

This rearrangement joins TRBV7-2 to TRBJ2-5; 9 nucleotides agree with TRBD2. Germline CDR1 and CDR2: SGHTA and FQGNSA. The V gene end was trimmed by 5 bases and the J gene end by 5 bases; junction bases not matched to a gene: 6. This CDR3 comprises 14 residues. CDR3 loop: CASSPGTSSETQYF. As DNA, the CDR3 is TGTGCCAGCAGCCCAGGGACTAGCAGTGAGACCCAGTACTTC.

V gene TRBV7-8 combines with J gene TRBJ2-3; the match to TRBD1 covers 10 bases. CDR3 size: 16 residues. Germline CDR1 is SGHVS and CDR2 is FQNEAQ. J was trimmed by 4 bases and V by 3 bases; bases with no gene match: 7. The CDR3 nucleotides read TGTGCCAGCAGCTTGGCGACAGGGGGCGGTGCAGATACGCAGTATTTT. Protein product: CASSLATGGGADTQYF.

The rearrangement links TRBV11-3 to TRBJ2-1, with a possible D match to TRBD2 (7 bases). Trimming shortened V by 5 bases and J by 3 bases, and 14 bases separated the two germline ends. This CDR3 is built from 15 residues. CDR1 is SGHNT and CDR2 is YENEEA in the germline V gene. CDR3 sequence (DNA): TGTGCCAGCAGCAGGGGGGGAGGAGGCTACAATGAGCAGTTCTTC. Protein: CASSRGGGGYNEQFF. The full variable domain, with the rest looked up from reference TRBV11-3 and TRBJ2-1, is EAGVVQSPRYKIIEKKQPVAFWCNPISGHNTLYWYLQNLGQGPELLIRYENEEAVDDSQLPKDRFSAERLKGVDSTLKIQPAELGDSAVYLCASSRGGGGYNEQFFGPGTRLTVL.

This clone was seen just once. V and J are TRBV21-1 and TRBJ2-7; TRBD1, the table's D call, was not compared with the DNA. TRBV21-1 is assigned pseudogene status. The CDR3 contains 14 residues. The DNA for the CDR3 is TGTGCCACGCCAGGCCAGGGGGCCTGGGGCGAGCAGTACTTC. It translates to CATPGQGAWGEQYF.

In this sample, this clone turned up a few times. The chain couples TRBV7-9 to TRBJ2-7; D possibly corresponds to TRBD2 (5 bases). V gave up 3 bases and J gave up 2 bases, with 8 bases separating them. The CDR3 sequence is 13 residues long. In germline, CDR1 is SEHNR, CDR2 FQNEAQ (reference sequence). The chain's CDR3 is CASSFPGTYEQYF. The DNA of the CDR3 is TGTGCCAGCAGCTTCCCCGGGACCTACGAGCAGTACTTC.

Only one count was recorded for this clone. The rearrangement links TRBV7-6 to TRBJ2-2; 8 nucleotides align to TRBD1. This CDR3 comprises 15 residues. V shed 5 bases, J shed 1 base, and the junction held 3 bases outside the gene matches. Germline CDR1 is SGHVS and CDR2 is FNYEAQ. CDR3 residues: CASSPTGVNTGELFF. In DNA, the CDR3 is TGTGCCAGCAGCCCGACAGGGGTGAACACCGGGGAGCTGTTTTTT.

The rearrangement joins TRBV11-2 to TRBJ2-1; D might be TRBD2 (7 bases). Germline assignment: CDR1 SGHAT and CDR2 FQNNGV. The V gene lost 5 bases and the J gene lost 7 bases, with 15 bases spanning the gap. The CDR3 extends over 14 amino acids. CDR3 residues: CASSRVGGRNEQFF. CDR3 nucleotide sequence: TGTGCCAGCAGCAGGGTCGGGGGGCGGAATGAGCAGTTCTTC.

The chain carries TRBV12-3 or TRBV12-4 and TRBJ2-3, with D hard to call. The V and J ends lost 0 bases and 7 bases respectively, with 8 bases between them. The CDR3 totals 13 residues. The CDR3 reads CASSLAADNTQYF. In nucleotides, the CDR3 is TGTGCCAGCAGTTTAGCGGCGGATAATACGCAGTATTTT.

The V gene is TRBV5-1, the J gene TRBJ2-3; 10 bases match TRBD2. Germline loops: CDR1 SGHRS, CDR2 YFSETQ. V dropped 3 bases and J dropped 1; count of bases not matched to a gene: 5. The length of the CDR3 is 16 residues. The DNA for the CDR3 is TGCGCCAGCAGCTATGCGACTAGCGGGCGCACAGATACGCAGTATTTT. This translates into CASSYATSGRTDTQYF.

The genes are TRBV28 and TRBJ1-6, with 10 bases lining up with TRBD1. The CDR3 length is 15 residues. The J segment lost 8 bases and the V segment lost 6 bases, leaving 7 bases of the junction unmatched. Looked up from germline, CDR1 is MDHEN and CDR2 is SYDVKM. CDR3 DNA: TGTGCCAGCAGCCTCGACAGGGGGCCACATTCACCCCTCCACTTT. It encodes CASSLDRGPHSPLHF.